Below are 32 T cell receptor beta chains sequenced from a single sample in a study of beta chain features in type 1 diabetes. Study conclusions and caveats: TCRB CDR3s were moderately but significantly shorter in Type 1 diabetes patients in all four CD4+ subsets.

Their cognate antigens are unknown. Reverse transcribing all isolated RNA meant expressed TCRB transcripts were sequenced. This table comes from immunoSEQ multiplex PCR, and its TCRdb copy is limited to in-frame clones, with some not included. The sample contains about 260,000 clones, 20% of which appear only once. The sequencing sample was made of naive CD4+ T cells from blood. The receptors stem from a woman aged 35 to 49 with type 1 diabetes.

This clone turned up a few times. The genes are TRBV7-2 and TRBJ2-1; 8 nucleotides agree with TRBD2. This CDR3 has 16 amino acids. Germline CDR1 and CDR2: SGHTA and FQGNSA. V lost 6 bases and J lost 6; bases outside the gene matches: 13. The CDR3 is CASRPGVGTRRNEQFF. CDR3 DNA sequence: TGTGCCAGCAGGCCGGGGGTCGGGACTAGGCGCAATGAGCAGTTCTTC.

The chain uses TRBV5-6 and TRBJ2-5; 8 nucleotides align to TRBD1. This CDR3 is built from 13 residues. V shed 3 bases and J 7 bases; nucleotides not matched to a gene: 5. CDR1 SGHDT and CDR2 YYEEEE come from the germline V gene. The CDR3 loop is CASSSDRVVTQYF. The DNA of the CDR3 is TGTGCCAGCAGCTCGGACAGGGTCGTGACCCAGTACTTC.

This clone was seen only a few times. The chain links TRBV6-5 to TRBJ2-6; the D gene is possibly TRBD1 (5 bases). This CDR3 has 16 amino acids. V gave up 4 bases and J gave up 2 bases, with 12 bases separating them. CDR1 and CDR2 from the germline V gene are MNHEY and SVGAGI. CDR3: CASSSGQGAGANVLTF. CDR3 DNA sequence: TGTGCCAGCAGTTCCGGACAAGGGGCTGGGGCCAACGTCCTGACTTTC.

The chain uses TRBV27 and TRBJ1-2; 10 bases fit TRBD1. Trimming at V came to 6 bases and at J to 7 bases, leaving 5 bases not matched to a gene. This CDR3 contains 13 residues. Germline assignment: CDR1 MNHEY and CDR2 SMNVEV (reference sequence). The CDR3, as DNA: TGTGCCAGCAGCGACAGGGGGCTGGGTGGCTACACCTTC. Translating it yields CASSDRGLGGYTF.

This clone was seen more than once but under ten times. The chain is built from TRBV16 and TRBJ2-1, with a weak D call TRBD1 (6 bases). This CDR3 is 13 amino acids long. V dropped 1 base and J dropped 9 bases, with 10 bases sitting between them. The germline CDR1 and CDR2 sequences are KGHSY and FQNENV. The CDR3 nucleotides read TGTGCCAGCAGCCAATACAGGGTAATTGAGCAGTTCTTC. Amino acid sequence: CASSQYRVIEQFF.

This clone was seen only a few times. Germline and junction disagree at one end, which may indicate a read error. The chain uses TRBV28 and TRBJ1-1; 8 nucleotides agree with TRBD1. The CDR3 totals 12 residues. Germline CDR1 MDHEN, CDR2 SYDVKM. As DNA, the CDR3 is TGTGCCAGCAGTTTATACGCGACAGGGGCGTTGTTT. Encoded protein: CASSLYATGALF. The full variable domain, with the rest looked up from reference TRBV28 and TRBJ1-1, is DVKVTQSSRYLVKRTGEKVFLECVQDMDHENMFWYRQDPGLGLRLIYFSYDVKMKEKGDIPEGYSVSREKKERFSLILESASTNQTSMYLCASSLYATGALFGQGTRLTVV.

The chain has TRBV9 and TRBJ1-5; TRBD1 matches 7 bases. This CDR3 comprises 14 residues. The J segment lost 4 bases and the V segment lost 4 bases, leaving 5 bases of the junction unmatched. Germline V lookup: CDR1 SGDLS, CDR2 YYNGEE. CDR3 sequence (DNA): TGTGCCAGCAGCCCAGGGGGTGGGAATCAGCCCCAGCATTTT. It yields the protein CASSPGGGNQPQHF.

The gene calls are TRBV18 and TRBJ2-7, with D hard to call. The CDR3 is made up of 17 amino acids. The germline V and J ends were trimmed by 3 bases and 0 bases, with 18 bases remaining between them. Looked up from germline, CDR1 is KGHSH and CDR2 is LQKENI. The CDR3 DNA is TGTGCCAGCTCACCGGTGGCATCGGGTGTAGGCTCCTACGAGCAGTACTTC. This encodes CASSPVASGVGSYEQYF.

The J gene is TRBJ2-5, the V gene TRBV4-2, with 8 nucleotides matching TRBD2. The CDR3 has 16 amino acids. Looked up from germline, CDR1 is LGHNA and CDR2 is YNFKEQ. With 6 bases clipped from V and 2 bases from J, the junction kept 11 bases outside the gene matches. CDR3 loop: CASRPGSGRVQETQYF. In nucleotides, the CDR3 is TGTGCCAGCAGGCCAGGGAGCGGGAGAGTTCAAGAGACCCAGTACTTC.

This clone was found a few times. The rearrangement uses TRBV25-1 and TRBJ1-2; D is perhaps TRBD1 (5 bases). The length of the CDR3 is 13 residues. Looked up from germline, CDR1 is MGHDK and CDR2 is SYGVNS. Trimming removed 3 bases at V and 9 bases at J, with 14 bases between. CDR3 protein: CASSERGEGSYTF. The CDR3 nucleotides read TGTGCCAGCAGTGAGCGGGGGGAGGGGAGCTACACCTTC.

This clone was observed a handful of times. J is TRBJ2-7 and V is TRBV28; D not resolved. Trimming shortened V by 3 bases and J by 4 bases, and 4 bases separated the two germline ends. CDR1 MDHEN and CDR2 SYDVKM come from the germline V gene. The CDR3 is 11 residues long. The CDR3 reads CASSLRYEQYF. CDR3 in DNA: TGTGCCAGCAGTTTGAGATACGAGCAGTACTTC.

The CDR3, as DNA: TGTGCCAGTAAACAGACCTATGGCTACACCTTC. It specifies CASKQTYGYTF. The chain is built from TRBV19 and TRBJ1-2, with D hard to call. CDR1 is LNHDA, CDR2 SQIVND, per germline (reference sequence). CDR3 length: 11 amino acids. V lost 7 bases and J lost 4, with 7 bases in between. The complete variable domain, with remaining parts taken from reference TRBV19 and TRBJ1-2, reads DGGITQSPKYLFRKEGQNVTLSCEQNLNHDAMYWYRQDPGQGLRLIYYSQIVNDFQKGDIAEGYSVSREKKESFPLTVTSAQKNPTAFYLCASKQTYGYTFGSGTRLTVV.

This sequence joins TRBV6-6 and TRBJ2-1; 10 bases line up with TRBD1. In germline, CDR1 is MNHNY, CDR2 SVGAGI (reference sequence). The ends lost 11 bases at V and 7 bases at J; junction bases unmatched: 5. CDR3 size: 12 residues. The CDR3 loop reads CAYRDRGNEQFF. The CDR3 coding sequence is TGTGCCTACCGGGACAGGGGTAATGAGCAGTTCTTC.

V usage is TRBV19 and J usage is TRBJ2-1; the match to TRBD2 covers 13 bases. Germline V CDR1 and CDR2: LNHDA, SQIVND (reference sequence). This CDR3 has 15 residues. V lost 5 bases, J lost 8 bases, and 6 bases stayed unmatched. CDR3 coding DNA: TGTGCCAGTAGTCCACGGACTAGCGGGGGAGATGAGCAGTTCTTC. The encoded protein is CASSPRTSGGDEQFF.

CDR3 coding DNA: TGTGCCACCAGCAGAGATCCCGCGGGGCAGCCCCAGCATTTT. It encodes CATSRDPAGQPQHF. V gene TRBV15 combines with J gene TRBJ1-5; no clear D gene. This CDR3 is built from 14 residues. In germline, CDR1 is LNHNV, CDR2 YYDKDF (reference sequence). V was cut by 0 bases and J by 7 bases, with 10 bases left in between.

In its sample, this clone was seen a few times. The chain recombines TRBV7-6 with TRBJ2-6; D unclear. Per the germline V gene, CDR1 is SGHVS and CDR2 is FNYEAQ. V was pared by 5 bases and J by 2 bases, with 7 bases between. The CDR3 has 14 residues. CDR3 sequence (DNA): TGTGCCAGCAGCCTCCCGGCTGGGGCCAACGTCCTGACTTTC. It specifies CASSLPAGANVLTF. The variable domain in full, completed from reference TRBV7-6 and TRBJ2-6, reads GAGVSQSPRYKVTKRGQDVALRCDPISGHVSLYWYRQALGQGPEFLTYFNYEAQQDKSGLPNDRFSAERPEGSISTLTIQRTEQRDSAMYRCASSLPAGANVLTFGAGSRLTVL.

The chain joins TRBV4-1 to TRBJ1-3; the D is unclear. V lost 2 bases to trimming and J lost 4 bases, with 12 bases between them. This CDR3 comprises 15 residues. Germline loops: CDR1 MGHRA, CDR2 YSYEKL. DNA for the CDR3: TGCGCCAGCAGCCAACCCCGGAGAGGGGGAAACACCATATATTTT. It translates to CASSQPRRGGNTIYF.

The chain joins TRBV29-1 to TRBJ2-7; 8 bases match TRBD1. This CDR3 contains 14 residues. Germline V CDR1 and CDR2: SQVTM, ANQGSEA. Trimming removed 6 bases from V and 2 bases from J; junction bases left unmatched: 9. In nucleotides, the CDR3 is TGCAGCGTCTCACCCGGGGACAGGACCTACGAGCAGTACTTC. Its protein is CSVSPGDRTYEQYF.

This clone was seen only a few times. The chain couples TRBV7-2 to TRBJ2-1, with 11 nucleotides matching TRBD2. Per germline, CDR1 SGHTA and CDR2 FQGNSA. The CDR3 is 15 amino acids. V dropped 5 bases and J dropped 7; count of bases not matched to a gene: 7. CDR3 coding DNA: TGTGCCAGCAGCCCCAGTAGCGGGAGGGTGAATGAGCAGTTCTTC. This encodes CASSPSSGRVNEQFF.

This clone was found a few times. The CDR3 protein is CATSKPGEQYF. The CDR3 nucleotides are TGTGCCACCAGCAAACCCGGGGAGCAGTACTTC. The rearrangement joins TRBV15 to TRBJ2-7; D gene uncertain. Trimming shortened V by 4 bases and J by 7 bases, and 8 bases separated the two germline ends. The CDR3 spans 11 residues. Germline-derived CDR1 and CDR2 are LNHNV and YYDKDF (reference sequence).

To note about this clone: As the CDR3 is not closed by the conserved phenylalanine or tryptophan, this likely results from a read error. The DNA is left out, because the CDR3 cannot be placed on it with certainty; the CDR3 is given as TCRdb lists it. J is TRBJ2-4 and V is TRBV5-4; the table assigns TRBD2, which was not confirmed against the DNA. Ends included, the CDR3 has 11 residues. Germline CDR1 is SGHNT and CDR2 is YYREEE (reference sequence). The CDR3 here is CASSPRLAGGL.

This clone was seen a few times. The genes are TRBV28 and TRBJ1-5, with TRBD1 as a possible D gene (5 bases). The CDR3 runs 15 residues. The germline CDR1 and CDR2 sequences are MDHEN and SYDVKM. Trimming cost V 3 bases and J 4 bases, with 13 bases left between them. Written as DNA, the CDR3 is TGTGCCAGCAGTTTTGTAGACAGAAAGAATCAGCCCCAGCATTTT. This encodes CASSFVDRKNQPQHF.

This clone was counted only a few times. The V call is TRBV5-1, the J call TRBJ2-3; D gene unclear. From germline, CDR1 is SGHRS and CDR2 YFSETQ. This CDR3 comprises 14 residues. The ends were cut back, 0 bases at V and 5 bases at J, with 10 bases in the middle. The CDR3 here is CASSLGSPEDTQYF. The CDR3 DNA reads TGCGCCAGCAGCTTGGGTTCTCCAGAAGATACGCAGTATTTT. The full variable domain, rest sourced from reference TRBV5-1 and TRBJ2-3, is KAGVTQTPRYLIKTRGQQVTLSCSPISGHRSVSWYQQTPGQGLQFLFEYFSETQRNKGNFPGRFSGRQFSNSRSEMNVSTLELGDSALYLCASSLGSPEDTQYFGPGTRLTVL.

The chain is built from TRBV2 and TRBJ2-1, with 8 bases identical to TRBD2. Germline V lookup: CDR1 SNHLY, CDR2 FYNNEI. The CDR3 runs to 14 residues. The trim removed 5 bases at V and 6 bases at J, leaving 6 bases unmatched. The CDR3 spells CASSFGLAGNEQFF. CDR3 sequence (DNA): TGTGCCAGCAGTTTTGGACTAGCCGGCAATGAGCAGTTCTTC.

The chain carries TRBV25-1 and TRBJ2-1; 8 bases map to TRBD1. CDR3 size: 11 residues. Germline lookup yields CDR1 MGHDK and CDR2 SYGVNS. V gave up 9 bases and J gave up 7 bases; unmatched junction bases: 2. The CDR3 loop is CASTGGNEQFF. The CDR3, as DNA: TGTGCCAGTACAGGGGGTAATGAGCAGTTCTTC.

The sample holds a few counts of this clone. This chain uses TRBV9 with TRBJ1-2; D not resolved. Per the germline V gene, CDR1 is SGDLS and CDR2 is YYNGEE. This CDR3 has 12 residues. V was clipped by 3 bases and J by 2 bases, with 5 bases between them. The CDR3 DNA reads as TGTGCCAGCAGCGGGCAGAACTATGGCTACACCTTC. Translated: CASSGQNYGYTF.

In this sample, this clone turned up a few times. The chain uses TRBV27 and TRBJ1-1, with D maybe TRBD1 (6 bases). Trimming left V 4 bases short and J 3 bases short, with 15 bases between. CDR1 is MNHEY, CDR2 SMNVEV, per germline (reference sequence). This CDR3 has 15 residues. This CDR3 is CASSSPRGSYTEAFF. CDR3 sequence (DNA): TGTGCCAGCAGTTCGCCCAGGGGTTCTTACACTGAAGCTTTCTTT.

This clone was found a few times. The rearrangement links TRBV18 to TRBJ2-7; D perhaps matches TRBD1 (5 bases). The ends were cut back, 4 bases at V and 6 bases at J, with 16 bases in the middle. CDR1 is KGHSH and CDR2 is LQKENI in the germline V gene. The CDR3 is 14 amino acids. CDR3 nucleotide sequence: TGTGCCAGCTCACTTACGCGGACATCACTCGAGCAGTACTTC. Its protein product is CASSLTRTSLEQYF. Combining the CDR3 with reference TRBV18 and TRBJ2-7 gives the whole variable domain NAGVMQNPRHLVRRRGQEARLRCSPMKGHSHVYWYRQLPEEGLKFMVYLQKENIIDESGMPKERFSAEFPKEGPSILRIQQVVRGDSAAYFCASSLTRTSLEQYFGPGTRLTVT.

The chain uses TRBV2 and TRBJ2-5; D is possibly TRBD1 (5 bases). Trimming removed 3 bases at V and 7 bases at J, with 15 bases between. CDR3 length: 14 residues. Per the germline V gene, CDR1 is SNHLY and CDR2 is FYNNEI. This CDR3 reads CASSEPQAYGTQYF. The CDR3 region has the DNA TGTGCCAGCAGTGAGCCACAGGCGTATGGGACCCAGTACTTC.

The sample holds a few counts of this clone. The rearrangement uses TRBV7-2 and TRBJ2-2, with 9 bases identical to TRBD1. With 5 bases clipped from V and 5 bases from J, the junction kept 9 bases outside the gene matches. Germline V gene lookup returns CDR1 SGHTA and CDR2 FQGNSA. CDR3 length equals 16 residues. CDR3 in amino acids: CASSPVPGQGTGELFF. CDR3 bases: TGTGCCAGCAGCCCTGTCCCGGGACAGGGAACCGGGGAGCTGTTTTTT.

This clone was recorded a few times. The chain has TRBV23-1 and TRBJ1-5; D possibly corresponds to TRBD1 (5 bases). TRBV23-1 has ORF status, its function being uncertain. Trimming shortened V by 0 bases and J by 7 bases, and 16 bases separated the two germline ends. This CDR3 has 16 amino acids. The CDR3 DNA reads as TGCGCCAGCAGTCAATCGGGTGAAGGGGCTAAGCAGCCCCAGCATTTT. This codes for CASSQSGEGAKQPQHF.

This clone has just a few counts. CDR3 DNA sequence: TGTGCCACCAGCAGAGATGGGGCAGGGGGTCAGCCCCAGCATTTT. Protein product: CATSRDGAGGQPQHF. This chain joins TRBV15 and TRBJ1-5; TRBD1 aligns across 7 bases. Germline V lookup: CDR1 LNHNV, CDR2 YYDKDF (reference sequence). The trim removed 0 bases at V and 6 bases at J, leaving 5 bases unmatched. The CDR3 contains 15 residues.